In its sample, the clone carrying this T cell receptor beta chain was seen a few times. Its cognate antigen is unknown. This may arise from a read error, as a much more abundant clone is one base away. Without the conserved terminal phenylalanine or tryptophan, this CDR3 likely stems from a read error. This specimen comes from a study of T cells in Graves' hyperthyroidism and ophthalmopathy. Study-wide points: Most clonotypes that expanded in the thyroid above 0.001 also showed up in blood.

The CDR3 extends over 14 amino acids. CDR1 is MDHEN and CDR2 is SYDVKM in the germline V gene. The V and J ends lost 3 bases and 3 bases respectively, with 9 bases between them. Amplification targeted TCR beta CDR3 regions from RNA transcripts. Carried out on the TCR CDR3, a first-round RT-PCR used the HTBI primer set. TCRdb re-derived calls from the multiplex PCR reads in MiXCR, one entry per CDR3 protein. Seen here are 360,000 or so distinct CDR3 sequences, roughly 15% observed once, and the top ten hold roughly a fifth. This clonotype was sampled from a woman aged 55 to 70 with Graves' ophthalmopathy. The rearrangement uses TRBV28 and TRBJ2-1, with D unclear. Material: blood. Written as DNA, the CDR3 is TGTGCCAGCAGTTTTACGGGTTACTACAATGAGCAGTTCCTC. Its translation: CASSFTGYYNEQFL.